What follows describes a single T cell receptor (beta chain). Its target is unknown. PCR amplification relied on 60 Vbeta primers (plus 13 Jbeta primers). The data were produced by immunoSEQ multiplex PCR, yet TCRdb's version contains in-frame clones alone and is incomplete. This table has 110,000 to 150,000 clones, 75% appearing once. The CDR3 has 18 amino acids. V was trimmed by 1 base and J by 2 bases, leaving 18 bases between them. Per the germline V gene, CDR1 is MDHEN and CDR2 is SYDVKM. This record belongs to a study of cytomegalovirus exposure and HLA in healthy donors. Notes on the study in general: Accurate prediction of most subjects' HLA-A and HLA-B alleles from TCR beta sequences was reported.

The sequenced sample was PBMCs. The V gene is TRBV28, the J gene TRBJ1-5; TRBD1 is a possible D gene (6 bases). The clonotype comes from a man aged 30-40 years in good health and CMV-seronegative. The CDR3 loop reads CASSLFRRTVRGNQPQHF. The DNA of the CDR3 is TGTGCCAGCAGTTTATTTAGGAGGACAGTGCGGGGCAATCAGCCCCAGCATTTT.